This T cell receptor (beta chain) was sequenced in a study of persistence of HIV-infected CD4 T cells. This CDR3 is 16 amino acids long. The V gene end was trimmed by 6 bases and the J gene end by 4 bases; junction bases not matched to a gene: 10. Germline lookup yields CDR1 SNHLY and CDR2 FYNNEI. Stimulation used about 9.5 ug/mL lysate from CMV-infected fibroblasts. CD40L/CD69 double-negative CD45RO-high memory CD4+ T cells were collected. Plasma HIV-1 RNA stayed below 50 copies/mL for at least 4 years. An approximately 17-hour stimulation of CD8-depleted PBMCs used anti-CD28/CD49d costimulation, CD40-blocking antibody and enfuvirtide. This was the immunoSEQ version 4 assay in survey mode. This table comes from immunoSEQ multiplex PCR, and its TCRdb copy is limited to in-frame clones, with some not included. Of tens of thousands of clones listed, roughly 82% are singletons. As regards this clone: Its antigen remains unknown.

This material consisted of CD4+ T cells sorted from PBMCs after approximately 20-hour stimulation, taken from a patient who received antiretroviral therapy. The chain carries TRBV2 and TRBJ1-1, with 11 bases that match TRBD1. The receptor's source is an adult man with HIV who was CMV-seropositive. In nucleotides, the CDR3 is TGTGCCAGCAGGGCCGGGACAGGGGGAGGAGGCACTGAAGCTTTCTTT. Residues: CASRAGTGGGGTEAFF. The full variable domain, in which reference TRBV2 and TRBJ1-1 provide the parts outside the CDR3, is EPEVTQTPSHQVTQMGQEVILRCVPISNHLYFYWYRQILGQKVEFLVSFYNNEISEKSEIFDDQFSVERPDGSNFTLKIRSTKLEDSAMYFCASRAGTGGGGTEAFFGQGTRLTVV.